This T cell receptor beta chain was identified in a study of blood T cell repertoires in COVID-19. The overall study: Acute-phase and convalescent COVID-19 samples originated in the United States, Italy and Spain. Sample material is recorded as cDNA or gDNA derived from T cells, B-cell-depleted T cells, or PBMCs.

In the original workflow: Estimated nucleated cell counts came from reference gene primer amplification. Sequencing was performed with immunoSEQ multiplex PCR; in TCRdb, only in-frame clones are kept and a portion is missing. The DNA was the basis for D and trimming; V, J and clone size are from that table. This table holds over 300,000 clones, roughly 90% found once. Trimming pared 4 bases from V and 1 base from J, leaving 13 bases between. The CDR3 extends over 15 amino acids. CDR1 is LNHDA, CDR2 SQIVND, per germline (reference sequence). The source of this sequence is a young man who had recovered from COVID-19. The chain is built from TRBV19 and TRBJ1-1; D not certain. Sequencing was done on a sample of peripheral blood. CDR3 protein: CASSRPQVGNTEAFF. The DNA for the CDR3 is TGTGCCAGTAGTAGGCCCCAGGTGGGGAACACTGAAGCTTTCTTT.